This paragraph covers one TCR beta chain sequence. The antigen is undetermined. Germline and junction disagree at one end, which may indicate a read error. The data belong to a study of T cell repertoires in cytomegalovirus infection. TCRdb recomputed calls from the reads with MiXCR, one row per CDR3 protein. Seen here are about 900,000 distinct CDR3 sequences, roughly 30% observed once, and the top ten hold more than 12%. The CDR3 consists of 15 residues. CDR1 is SGHVS and CDR2 is FNYEAQ in the germline V gene. Source: cultured CD8+ T cells from PBMCs, taken from culture after CMV antigen stimulation. The source is a human donor in good health (CMV status not recorded). Some clones in this sample may be carry-over from other donors' samples. The chain couples TRBV7-6 to TRBJ1-1, with D perhaps TRBD1 (6 bases). In DNA form, the CDR3 reads TGTGCCAACAGCCCGCGGGGGGGGCCGTTCACTGAAGCTTTCTTT. It is translated as CANSPRGGPFTEAFF.